The T cell receptor (beta chain) described here comes from a study of T cell repertoires in cytomegalovirus infection. At the level of the study: Based on public TCR beta signatures, there were indications of CMV infection and of a matching HLA type. Study results and caveats: Dominating the ex vivo response were TCR beta clonotypes that were CMV-specific and HLA-C-restricted. Using cumulative public TCR beta family frequency, the authors identified those who carried CMV together with the relevant HLA.

This clonotype occurred many times. Its antigen is unidentified. TCRdb passed the reads through MiXCR, listing each CDR3 protein once. The table records around 530,000 distinct CDR3 sequences, around a quarter of them present only once. The sequence came from a human donor in good health (CMV status not recorded). Some clones in this sample may be carry-over from other donors' samples. What was sequenced was PBMCs.

CDR3 in amino acids: CASSFQGSGGYTF. CDR3 nucleotides: TGTGCCAGCAGTTTCCAGGGGTCGGGTGGCTACACCTTC. The V gene is TRBV6-1, the J gene TRBJ1-2; weak D call: TRBD1 (6 bases). The CDR3 runs to 13 residues. Germline loops: CDR1 MNHNS, CDR2 SASEGT. The V end lost 5 bases, the J end lost 7 bases, and 14 bases lay between the germline ends.